This T cell receptor (beta chain) stems from a study of blood T cell repertoires in COVID-19. This clone was counted once. This specimen includes other DNA sequences encoding the same CDR3. TCRdb's copy holds only in-frame clones and misses some; the assay was immunoSEQ multiplex PCR. The sample comprises a few hundred thousand clones, 85% of which are singletons, and approximately 3.7% rests with the top ten. The receptor's source is a woman younger than 35 with acute or convalescent COVID-19. Sequencing was performed on peripheral blood.

The CDR3 region has the DNA TGTGCCAGCAGCCGCGACAGGTCCACTGAAGCTTTCTTT. This codes for CASSRDRSTEAFF. The chain uses TRBV12-3 or TRBV12-4 and TRBJ1-1, with a possible D match to TRBD1 (6 bases). The CDR3 runs 13 residues. Trimming removed 6 bases from V and 4 bases from J, with 12 bases in between.